The clone carrying this TCR beta chain has a handful of counts. This entry is derived from a study of a mutant IDH1 vaccine in newly diagnosed glioma. This CDR3 comprises 15 residues. Time point indicated: baseline, week 1 (first vaccination visit). Stated treatment: pre-vaccination baseline after standard-of-care therapy. The repertoire was sequenced with immunoSEQ multiplex PCR; TCRdb's copy has only in-frame clones and lacks some. The profile covers about 68,000 clones, with 70% to 80% appearing a single time and more than 6.5% taken by the ten largest. The rearrangement links TRBV1 to TRBJ1-2. TRBV1 is an annotated pseudogene. The origin of this receptor is a man aged 45 to 65 with glioma. Here the sequenced sample was PBMCs, taken from a glioma patient treated with radiotherapy, temozolomide or both. The CDR3 nucleotides are TGCACCAGCAGCCAAGACCCCGATACGGACTATGGCTACACCTTC. It encodes CTSSQDPDTDYGYTF.